This record covers a single TCR beta chain. TCRdb's table, derived via immunoSEQ multiplex PCR, lists solely in-frame clones and lacks some. The sample shows about 83,000 clones, about 90% of them seen only once. The data stem from a study of technical replicates of blood from several donors. The CDR3 totals 13 residues. V lost 4 bases to trimming and J lost 8 bases, with 15 bases between them. Germline assignment: CDR1 SGHTS and CDR2 YDEGEE. Sequencing input: T cells isolated from PBMCs. The chain combines TRBV5-8 with TRBJ1-1; D might be TRBD1 (6 bases). This clonotype originated in a human donor in good health. This chain's CDR3 is CASSVQGRSEAFF. In nucleotides, the CDR3 is TGTGCCAGCAGCGTTCAGGGGCGCTCAGAAGCTTTCTTT.